This entry describes one TCR beta chain. Its antigen is unknown. No base quality values were provided; no much bigger clone lies one nucleotide off. The data are from a study of blood T cell repertoires in COVID-19 (dated by TCRdb to 2018 to 2020). Regarding the research as a whole: Collaborator samples came from the United States, Italy and Spain and covered acute and convalescent phases of COVID-19. The prospective study material was composed of cDNA or gDNA derived from T cells, B-cell-depleted T cells, or PBMCs. Deeply sampled blood TCRbeta repertoires from subjects exposed to, actively infected with, or recovered from COVID-19 were included in the dataset. A freely available public database, intended as a resource for researchers studying the immune response to SARS-CoV-2, is where the repertoires were released. Samples were obtained from the ongoing ImmuneRACE study (first 160 participants) and from roughly 1,300 subjects provided by 6 global collaborators. The sample metadata nearly always contained a de-identified subject ID, COVID-19 status, age in years and sex. HLA class I and class II types, where available, came from metadata supplied by the sample provider rather than from assay-based typing.

Paper-wide results and their limitations: The amount of clinical and demographic metadata varied by source and participant and was provided uncurated.

TCRbeta CDR3 regions were amplified from genomic DNA using the immunoSEQ Assay, a bias-controlled multiplex PCR. As for the authors' bioinformatics: The number of nucleated cells in each sample was estimated from the amplification of reference gene primers within the assay. Sequence reads were collapsed and filtered to measure the absolute abundance of every unique TCRbeta CDR3 rearrangement. Productive Simpson clonality was computed per sample as the square root of Simpson's diversity index over productive rearrangements. TCRdb obtained this table from immuneACCESS and retained in-frame rearrangements with V and J assigned. These tables miss some clones; where compared with another copy, unresolved V genes account for less than half of the shortfall, and the remainder is unexplained. V and J calls and clone size are given by that table; D and trimming were obtained from the DNA. The sample table contains about 330,000 clones; only one count was recorded for 80% to 90% of them. The biggest ten clones account for 6.4% of the sample.

A second Seattle source provided samples from volunteer blood donors who had recovered from COVID-19. The collaborating institutions used their own protocols to collect whole blood in K2EDTA tubes. For TCRbeta analysis, collaborators shipped samples as frozen whole blood, isolated PBMCs, or DNA extracted from either of those sample types. CDR1 KGHSH and CDR2 LQKENI were looked up in the germline V gene. Including the terminal cysteine and phenylalanine, the CDR3 comprises 15 residues. Of all the DNA, just the CDR3 is kept, 45 bases in frame from base 1. V and J are truncated by 4 bases and 0 bases respectively, leaving an intervening sequence of 11 bases.

The TCR originated in a young man who had recovered from COVID-19. The sequence is built from TRBV18 and TRBJ2-3, with the D gene uncertain. Input material: peripheral blood. In nucleotide form, the sequence is TGTGCCAGCTCACTGGATCAGGTGAGCACAGATACGCAGTATTTT. It translates as CASSLDQVSTDTQYF.